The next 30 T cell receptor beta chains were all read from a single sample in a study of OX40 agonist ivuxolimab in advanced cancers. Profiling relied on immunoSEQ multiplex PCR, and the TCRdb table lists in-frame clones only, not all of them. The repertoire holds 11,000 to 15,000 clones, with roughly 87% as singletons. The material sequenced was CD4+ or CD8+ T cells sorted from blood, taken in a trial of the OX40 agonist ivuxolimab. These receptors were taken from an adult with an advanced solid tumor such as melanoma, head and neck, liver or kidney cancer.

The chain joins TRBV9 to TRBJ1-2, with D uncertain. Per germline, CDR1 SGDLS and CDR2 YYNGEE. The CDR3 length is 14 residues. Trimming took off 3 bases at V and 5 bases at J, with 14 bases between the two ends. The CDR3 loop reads CASSETLTEYGYTF. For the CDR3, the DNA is TGTGCCAGCAGCGAGACCCTAACTGAGTATGGCTACACCTTC.

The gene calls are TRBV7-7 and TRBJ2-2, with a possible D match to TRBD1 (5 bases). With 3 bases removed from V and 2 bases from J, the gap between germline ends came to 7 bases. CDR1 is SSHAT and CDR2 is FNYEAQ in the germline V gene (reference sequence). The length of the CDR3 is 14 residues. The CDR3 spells CASSFGQNTGELFF. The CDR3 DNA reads TGTGCCAGCAGCTTCGGACAAAACACCGGGGAGCTGTTTTTT.

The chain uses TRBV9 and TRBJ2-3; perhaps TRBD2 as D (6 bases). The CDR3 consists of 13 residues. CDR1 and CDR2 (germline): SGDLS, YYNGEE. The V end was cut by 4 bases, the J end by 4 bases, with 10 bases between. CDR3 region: CASSSRLADTQYF. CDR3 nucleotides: TGTGCCAGCAGCAGCCGACTAGCAGATACGCAGTATTTT.

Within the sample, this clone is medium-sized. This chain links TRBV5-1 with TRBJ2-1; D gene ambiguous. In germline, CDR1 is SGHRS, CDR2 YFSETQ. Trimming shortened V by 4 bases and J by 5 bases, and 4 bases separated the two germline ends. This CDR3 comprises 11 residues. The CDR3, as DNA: TGCGCCAGCAGCGGAAACAATGAGCAGTTCTTC. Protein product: CASSGNNEQFF.

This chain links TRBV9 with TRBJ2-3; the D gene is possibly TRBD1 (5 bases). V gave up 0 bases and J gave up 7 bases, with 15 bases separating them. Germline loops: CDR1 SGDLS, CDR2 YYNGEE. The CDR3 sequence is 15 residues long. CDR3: CASSVGAQGTYTQYF. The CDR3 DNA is TGTGCCAGCAGCGTAGGGGCCCAGGGCACTTATACGCAGTATTTT.

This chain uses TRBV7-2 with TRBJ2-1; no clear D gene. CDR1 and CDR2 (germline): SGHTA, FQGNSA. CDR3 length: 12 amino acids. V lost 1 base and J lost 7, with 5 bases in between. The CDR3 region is CASSLGRNEQFF. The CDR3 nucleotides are TGTGCCAGCAGCTTAGGCAGGAATGAGCAGTTCTTC.

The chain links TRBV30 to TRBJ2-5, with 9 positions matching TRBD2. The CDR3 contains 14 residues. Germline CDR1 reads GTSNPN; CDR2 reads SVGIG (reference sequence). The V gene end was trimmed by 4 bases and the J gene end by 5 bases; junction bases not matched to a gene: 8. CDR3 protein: CAWKSSGTVETQYF. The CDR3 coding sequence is TGTGCCTGGAAGTCTAGCGGGACAGTTGAGACCCAGTACTTC.

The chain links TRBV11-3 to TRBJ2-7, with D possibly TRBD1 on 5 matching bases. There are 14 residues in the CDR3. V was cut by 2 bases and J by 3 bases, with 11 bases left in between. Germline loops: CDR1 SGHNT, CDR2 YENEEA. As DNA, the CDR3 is TGTGCCAGCAGCTTAATTCAGGGCAACTACGAGCAGTACTTC. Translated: CASSLIQGNYEQYF.

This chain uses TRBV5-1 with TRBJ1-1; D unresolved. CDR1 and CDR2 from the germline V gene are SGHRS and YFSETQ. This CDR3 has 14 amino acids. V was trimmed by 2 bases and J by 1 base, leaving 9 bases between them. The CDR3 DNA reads TGCGCCAGCAGCTTTGACGGCCCGAACACTGAAGCTTTCTTT. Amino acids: CASSFDGPNTEAFF.

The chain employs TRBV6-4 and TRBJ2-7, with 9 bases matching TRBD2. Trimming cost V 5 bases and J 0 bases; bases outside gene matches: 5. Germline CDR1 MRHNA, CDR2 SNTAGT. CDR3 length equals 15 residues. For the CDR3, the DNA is TGTGCCAGCAGTCCACTAGCGGGCGACTCCTACGAGCAGTACTTC. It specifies CASSPLAGDSYEQYF.

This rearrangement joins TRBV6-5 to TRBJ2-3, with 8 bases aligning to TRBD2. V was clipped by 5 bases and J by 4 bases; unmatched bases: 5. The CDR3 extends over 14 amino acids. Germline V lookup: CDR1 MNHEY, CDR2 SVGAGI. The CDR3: CASSQGLGADTQYF. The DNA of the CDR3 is TGTGCCAGCAGTCAGGGACTAGGTGCAGATACGCAGTATTTT.

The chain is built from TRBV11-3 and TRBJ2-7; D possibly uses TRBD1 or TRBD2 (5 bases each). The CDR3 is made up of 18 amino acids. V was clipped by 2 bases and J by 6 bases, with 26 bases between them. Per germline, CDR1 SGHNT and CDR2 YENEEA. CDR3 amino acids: CASSLRGVTDLPRTEQYF. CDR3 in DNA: TGTGCCAGCAGCTTACGAGGGGTAACAGACCTACCTCGTACCGAGCAGTACTTC.

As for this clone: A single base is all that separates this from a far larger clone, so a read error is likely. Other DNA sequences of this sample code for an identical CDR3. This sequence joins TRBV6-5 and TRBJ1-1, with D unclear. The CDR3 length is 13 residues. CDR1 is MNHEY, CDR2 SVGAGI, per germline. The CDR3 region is CASSYSMNTEAFF. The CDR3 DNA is TGTGCCAGCAGTTACTCGATGAACACGGAAGCTTTCTTT.

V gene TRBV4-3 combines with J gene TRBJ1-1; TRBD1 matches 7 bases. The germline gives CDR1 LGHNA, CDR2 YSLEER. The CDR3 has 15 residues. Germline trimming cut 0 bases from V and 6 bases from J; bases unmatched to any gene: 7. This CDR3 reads CASSQERYRGPEAFF. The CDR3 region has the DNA TGCGCCAGCAGCCAAGAACGCTACAGGGGTCCTGAAGCTTTCTTT.

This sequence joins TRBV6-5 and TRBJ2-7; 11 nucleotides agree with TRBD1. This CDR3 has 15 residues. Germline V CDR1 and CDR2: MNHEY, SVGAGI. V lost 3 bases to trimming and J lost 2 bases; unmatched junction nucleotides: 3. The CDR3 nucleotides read TGTGCCAGCAGTTATGGGACAGGGGGTACCTACGAGCAGTACTTC. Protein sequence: CASSYGTGGTYEQYF.

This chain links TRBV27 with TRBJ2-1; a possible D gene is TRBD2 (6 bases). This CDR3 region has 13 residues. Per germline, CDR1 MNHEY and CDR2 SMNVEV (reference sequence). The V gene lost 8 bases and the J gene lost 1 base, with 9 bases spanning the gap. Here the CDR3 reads CASGGRSYNEQFF. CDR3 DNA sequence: TGTGCCAGCGGGGGGAGGTCCTACAATGAGCAGTTCTTC.

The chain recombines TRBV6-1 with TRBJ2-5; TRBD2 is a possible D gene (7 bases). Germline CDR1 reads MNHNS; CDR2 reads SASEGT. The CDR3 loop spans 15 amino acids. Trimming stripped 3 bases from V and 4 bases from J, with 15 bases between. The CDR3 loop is CASSDWGGRSETQYF. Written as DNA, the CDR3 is TGTGCCAGCAGTGATTGGGGGGGGCGATCAGAGACCCAGTACTTC.

The CDR3 coding sequence is TGTGCCTACGAGGTTCCCCTCCTGAAGGCGCAGTATTTT. It encodes CAYEVPLLKAQYF. The chain is built from TRBV30 and TRBJ2-3; the D is unclear. V was cut by 7 bases and J by 10 bases, with 21 bases left in between. The CDR3 loop spans 13 amino acids. In germline, CDR1 is GTSNPN, CDR2 SVGIG (reference sequence). Supplemented by reference TRBV30 and TRBJ2-3, the full variable domain reads SQTIHQWPATLVQPVGSPLSLECTVEGTSNPNLYWYRQAAGRGLQLLFYSVGIGQISSEVPQNLSASRPQDRQFILSSKKLLLSDSGFYLCAYEVPLLKAQYFGPGTRLTVL.

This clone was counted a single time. The CDR3 sequence: CASSLRDIGYEQYF. The DNA for the CDR3 is TGTGCCAGCAGCTTACGGGATATCGGTTACGAGCAGTACTTC. The chain joins TRBV11-3 to TRBJ2-7, with D perhaps TRBD2 (5 bases). The CDR3 has 14 residues. In germline, CDR1 is SGHNT, CDR2 YENEEA. The V end was cut by 2 bases, the J end by 4 bases, with 12 bases between.

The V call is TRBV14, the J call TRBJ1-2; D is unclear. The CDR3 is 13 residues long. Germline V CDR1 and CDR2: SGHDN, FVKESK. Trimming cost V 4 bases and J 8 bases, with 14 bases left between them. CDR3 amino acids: CASSLDMVGGYTF. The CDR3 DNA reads TGTGCCAGCAGCCTTGACATGGTGGGGGGCTACACCTTC.

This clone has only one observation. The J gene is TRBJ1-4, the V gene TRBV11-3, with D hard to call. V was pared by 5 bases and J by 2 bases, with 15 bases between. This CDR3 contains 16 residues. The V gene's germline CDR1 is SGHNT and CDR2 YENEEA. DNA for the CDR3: TGTGCCAGCAGCCCCCTGTCAGGAGGGACTAATGAAAAACTGTTTTTT. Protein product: CASSPLSGGTNEKLFF.

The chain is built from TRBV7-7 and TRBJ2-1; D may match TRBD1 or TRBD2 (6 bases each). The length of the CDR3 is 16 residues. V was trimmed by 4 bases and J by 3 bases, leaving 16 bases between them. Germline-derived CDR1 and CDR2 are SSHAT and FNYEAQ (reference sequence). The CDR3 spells CASSSGEDSGYNEQFF. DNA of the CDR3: TGTGCCAGCAGCTCAGGGGAAGATAGCGGCTACAATGAGCAGTTCTTC. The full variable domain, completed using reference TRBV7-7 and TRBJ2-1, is GAGVSQSPRYKVTKRGQDVTLRCDPISSHATLYWYQQALGQGPEFLTYFNYEAQPDKSGLPSDRFSAERPEGSISTLTIQRTEQRDSAMYRCASSSGEDSGYNEQFFGPGTRLTVL.

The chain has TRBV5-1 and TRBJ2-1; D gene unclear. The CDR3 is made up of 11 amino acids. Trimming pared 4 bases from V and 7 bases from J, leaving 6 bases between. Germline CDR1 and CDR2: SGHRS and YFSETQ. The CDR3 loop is CASSLINEQFF. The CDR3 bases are TGCGCCAGCAGCCTTATTAATGAGCAGTTCTTC.

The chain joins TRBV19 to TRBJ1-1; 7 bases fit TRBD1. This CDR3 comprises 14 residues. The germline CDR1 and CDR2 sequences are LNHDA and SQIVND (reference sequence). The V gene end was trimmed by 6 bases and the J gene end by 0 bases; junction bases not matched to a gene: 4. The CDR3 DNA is TGTGCCAGTAGGACGACAGGGATGAACACTGAAGCTTTCTTT. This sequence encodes CASRTTGMNTEAFF.

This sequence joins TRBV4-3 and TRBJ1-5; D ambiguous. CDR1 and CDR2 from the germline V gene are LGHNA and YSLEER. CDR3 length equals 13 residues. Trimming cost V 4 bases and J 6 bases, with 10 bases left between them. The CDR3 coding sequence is TGCGCCAGCAGCCCCGAGTACCTTCAGCCCCAGCATTTT. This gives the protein CASSPEYLQPQHF.

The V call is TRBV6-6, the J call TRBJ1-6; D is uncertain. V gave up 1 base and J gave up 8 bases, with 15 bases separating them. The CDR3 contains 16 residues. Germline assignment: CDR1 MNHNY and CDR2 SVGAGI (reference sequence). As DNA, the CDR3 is TGTGCCAGCAGTTACTTTCGGAGAGATGGAGATTCACCCCTCCACTTT. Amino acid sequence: CASSYFRRDGDSPLHF.

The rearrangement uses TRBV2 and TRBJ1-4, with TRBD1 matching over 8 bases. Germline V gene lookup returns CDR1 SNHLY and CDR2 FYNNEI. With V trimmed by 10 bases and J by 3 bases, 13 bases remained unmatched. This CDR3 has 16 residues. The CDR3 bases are TGTGCCACCCGGACAGGGTCCGGGAGGGCTAATGAAAAACTGTTTTTT. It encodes CATRTGSGRANEKLFF.

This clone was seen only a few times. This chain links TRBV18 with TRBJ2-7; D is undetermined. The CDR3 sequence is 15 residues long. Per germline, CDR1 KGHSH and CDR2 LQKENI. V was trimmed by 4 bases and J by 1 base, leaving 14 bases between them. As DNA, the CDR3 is TGTGCCAGCTCACTTCAGCGTGAGAATTCCTACGAGCAGTACTTC. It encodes CASSLQRENSYEQYF.

The CDR3 DNA is TGTGCCAGCAGTTTGTCCCTAGCGGACTCCTACAATGAGCAGTTCTTC. Amino acid sequence: CASSLSLADSYNEQFF. The chain employs TRBV27 and TRBJ2-1; 7 bases are shared with TRBD2. CDR3 size: 16 residues. Germline loops: CDR1 MNHEY, CDR2 SMNVEV (reference sequence). With 3 bases clipped from V and 0 bases from J, the junction kept 5 bases outside the gene matches.

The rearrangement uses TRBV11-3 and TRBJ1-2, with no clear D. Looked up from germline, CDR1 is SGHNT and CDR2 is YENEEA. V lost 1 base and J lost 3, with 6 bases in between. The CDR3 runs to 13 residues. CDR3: CASSLGVDYGYTF. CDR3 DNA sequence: TGTGCCAGCAGCTTAGGGGTTGACTATGGCTACACCTTC.